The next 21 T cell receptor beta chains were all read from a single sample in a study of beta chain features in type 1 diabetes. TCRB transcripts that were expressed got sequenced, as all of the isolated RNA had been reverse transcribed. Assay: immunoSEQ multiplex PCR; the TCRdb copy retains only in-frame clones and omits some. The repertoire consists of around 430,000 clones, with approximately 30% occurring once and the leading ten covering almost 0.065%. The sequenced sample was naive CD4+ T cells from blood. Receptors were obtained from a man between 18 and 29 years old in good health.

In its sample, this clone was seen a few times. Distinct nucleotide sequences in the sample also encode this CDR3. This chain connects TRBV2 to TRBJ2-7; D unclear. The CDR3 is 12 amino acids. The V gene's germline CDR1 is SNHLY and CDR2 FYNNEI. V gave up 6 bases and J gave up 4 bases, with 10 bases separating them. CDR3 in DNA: TGTGCCAGCAGGCGAGACTCGTACGAGCAGTACTTC. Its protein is CASRRDSYEQYF.

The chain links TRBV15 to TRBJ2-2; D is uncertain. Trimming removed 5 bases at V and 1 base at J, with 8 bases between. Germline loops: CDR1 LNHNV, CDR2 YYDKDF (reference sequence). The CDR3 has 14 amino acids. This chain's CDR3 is CATSAEKNTGELFF. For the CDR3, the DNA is TGTGCCACCAGCGCGGAAAAGAACACCGGGGAGCTGTTTTTT.

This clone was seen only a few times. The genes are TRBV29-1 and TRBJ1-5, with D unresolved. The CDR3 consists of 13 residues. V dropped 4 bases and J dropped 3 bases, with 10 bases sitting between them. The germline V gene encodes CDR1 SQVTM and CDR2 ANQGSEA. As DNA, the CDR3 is TGCAGCGTTGTGGAGGATAACAATCAGCCCCAGCATTTT. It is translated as CSVVEDNNQPQHF.

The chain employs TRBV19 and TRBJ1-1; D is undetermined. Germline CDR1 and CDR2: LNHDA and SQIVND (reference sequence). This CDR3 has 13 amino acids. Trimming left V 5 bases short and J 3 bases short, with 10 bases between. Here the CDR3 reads CASSANRHTEAFF. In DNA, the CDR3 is TGTGCCAGTAGTGCCAACCGGCACACTGAAGCTTTCTTT.

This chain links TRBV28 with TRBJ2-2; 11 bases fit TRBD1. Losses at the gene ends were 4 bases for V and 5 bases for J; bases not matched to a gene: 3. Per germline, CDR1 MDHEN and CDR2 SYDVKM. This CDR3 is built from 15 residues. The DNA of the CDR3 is TGTGCCAGCAGTTCCAGGGACAGGGGGACCGGGGAGCTGTTTTTT. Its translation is CASSSRDRGTGELFF.

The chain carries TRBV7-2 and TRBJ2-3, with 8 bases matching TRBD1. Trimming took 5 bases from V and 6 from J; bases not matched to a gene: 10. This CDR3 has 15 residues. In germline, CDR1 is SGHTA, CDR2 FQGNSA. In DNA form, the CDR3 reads TGTGCCAGCAGCCCTACCGGGACAGGCCCCGATACGCAGTATTTT. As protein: CASSPTGTGPDTQYF. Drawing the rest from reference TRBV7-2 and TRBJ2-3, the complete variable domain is GAGVSQSPSNKVTEKGKDVELRCDPISGHTALYWYRQSLGQGLEFLIYFQGNSAPDKSGLPSDRFSAERTGGSVSTLTIQRTQQEDSAVYLCASSPTGTGPDTQYFGPGTRLTVL.

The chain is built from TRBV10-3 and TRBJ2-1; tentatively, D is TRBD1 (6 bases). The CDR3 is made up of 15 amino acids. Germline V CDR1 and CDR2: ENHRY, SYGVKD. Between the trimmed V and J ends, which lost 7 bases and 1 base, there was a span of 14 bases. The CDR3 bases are TGTGCCATCACTACCTTCAGGGGTTCCTACAATGAGCAGTTCTTC. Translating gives CAITTFRGSYNEQFF.

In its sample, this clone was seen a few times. The CDR3 here is CAWSVRSFNQPQHF. In DNA form, the CDR3 reads TGTGCCTGGAGTGTACGCAGCTTCAATCAGCCCCAGCATTTT. This chain links TRBV30 with TRBJ1-5; D call uncertain. CDR1 GTSNPN and CDR2 SVGIG come from the germline V gene (reference sequence). The CDR3 runs to 14 residues. Deletions cut 0 bases from V and 3 bases from J, with 9 bases between. Full variable domain (remainder filled in from reference TRBV30 and TRBJ1-5): SQTIHQWPATLVQPVGSPLSLECTVEGTSNPNLYWYRQAAGRGLQLLFYSVGIGQISSEVPQNLSASRPQDRQFILSSKKLLLSDSGFYLCAWSVRSFNQPQHFGDGTRLSIL.

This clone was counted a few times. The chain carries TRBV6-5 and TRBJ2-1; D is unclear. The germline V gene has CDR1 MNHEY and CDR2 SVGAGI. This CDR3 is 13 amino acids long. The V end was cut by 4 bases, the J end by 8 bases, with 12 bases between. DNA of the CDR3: TGTGCCAGCAGTTCCCCGCCCCGGGATGAGCAGTTCTTC. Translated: CASSSPPRDEQFF.

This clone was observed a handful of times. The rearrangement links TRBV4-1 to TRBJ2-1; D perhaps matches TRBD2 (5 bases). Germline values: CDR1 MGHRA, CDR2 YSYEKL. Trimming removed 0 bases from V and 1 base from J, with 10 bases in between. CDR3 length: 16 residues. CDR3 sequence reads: CASSQDRGLSYNEQFF. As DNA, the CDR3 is TGCGCCAGCAGCCAAGATCGAGGACTTTCCTACAATGAGCAGTTCTTC.

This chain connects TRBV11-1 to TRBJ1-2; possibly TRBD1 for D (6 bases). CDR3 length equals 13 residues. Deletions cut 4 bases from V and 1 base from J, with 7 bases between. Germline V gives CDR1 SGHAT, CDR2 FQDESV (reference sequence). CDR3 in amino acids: CASSSQGNYGYTF. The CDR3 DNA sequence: TGTGCCAGCAGCTCACAGGGTAACTATGGCTACACCTTC.

This CDR3 reads CASSLRPYEKLFF. The CDR3 nucleotides are TGTGCCAGCAGCTTGCGGCCTTATGAAAAACTGTTTTTT. This rearrangement joins TRBV7-2 to TRBJ1-4; D ambiguous. Between the trimmed V and J ends, which lost 3 bases and 6 bases, there was a span of 8 bases. Germline-derived CDR1 and CDR2 are SGHTA and FQGNSA. The CDR3 contains 13 residues.

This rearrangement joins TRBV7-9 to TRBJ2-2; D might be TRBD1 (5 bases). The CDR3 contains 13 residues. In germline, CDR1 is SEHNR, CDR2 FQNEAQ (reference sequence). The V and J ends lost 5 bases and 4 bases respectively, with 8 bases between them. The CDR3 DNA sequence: TGTGCCAGCAGCCCCCAGGGCACCGGGGAGCTGTTTTTT. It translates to CASSPQGTGELFF. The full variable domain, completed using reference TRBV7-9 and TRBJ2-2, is DTGVSQNPRHKITKRGQNVTFRCDPISEHNRLYWYRQTLGQGPEFLTYFQNEAQLEKSRLLSDRFSAERPKGSFSTLEIQRTEQGDSAMYLCASSPQGTGELFFGEGSRLTVL.

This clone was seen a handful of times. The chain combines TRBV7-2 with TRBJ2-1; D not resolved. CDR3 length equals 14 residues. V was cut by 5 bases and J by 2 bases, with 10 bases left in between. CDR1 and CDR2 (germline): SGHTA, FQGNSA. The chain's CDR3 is CASSTQEAYNEQFF. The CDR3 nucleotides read TGTGCCAGCAGCACTCAAGAAGCCTACAATGAGCAGTTCTTC.

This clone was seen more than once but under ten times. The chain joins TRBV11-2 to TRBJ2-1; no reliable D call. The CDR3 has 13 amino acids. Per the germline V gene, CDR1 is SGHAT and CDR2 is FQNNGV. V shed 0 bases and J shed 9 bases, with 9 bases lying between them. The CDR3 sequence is CASSLDTAFEQFF. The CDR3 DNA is TGTGCCAGCAGCTTAGATACGGCCTTTGAGCAGTTCTTC.

The CDR3 loop reads CAWKKVAGSLYNEQFF. The CDR3 region has the DNA TGTGCCTGGAAGAAGGTAGCGGGGTCCCTATACAATGAGCAGTTCTTC. V usage is TRBV30 and J usage is TRBJ2-1; the match to TRBD2 covers 8 bases. This CDR3 has 16 residues. The V gene end was trimmed by 4 bases and the J gene end by 4 bases; junction bases not matched to a gene: 12. CDR1 is GTSNPN, CDR2 SVGIG, per germline (reference sequence).

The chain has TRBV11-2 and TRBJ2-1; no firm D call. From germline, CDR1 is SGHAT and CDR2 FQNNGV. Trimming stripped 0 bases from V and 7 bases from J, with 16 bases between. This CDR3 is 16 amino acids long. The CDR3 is CASSLDPTVGMNEQFF. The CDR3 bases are TGTGCCAGCAGCTTAGATCCGACGGTGGGAATGAATGAGCAGTTCTTC.

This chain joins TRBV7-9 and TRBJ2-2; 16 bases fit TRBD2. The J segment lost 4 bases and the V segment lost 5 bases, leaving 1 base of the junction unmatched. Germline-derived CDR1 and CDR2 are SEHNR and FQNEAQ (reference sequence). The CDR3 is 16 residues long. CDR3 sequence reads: CASSGTSGRGTGELFF. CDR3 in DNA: TGTGCCAGCAGCGGGACTAGCGGGAGGGGCACCGGGGAGCTGTTTTTT.

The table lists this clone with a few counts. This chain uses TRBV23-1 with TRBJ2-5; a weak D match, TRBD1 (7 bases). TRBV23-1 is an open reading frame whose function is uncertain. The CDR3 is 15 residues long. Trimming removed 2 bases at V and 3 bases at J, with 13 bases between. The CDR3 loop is CASSQGGRGEETQYF. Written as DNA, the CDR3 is TGCGCCAGCAGTCAAGGCGGCAGGGGGGAAGAGACCCAGTACTTC.

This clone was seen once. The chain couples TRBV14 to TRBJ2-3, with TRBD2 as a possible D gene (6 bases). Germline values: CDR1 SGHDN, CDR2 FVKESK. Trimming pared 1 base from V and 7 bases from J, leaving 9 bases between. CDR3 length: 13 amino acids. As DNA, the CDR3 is TGTGCCAGCAGCCAAGCGCGGGGCTATACGCAGTATTTT. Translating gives CASSQARGYTQYF.

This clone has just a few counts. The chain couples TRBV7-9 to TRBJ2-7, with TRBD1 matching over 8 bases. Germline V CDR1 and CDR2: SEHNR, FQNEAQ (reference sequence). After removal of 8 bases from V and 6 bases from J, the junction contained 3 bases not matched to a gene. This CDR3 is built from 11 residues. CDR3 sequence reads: CASWDRTEQYF. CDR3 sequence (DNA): TGTGCCAGCTGGGACAGGACCGAGCAGTACTTC.